This entry is about one T cell receptor beta chain. This entry is derived from a study of shared clonotypes between healthy human individuals. Libraries were prepared by immunoSEQ multiplex PCR; TCRdb keeps only in-frame clonotypes and omits some of them. The sample holds under 650,000 clones, 96% seen once. This CDR3 spans 18 amino acids. V lost 0 bases to trimming and J lost 0 bases, with 15 bases between them. Germline values: CDR1 SGDLS, CDR2 YYNGEE. V is TRBV9 and J is TRBJ2-2, with D maybe TRBD1 (5 bases). The sequence came from a woman aged 30 to 39 in good health. Sequencing used naive CD4+ T cells sorted from blood. As to subset: CD45RA+ positively selected. Here the CDR3 reads CASSVEKGLRPNTGELFF. The DNA for the CDR3 is TGTGCCAGCAGCGTAGAGAAGGGGTTACGTCCGAACACCGGGGAGCTGTTTTTT.